A selection of T cell receptor beta chains follows, all from one sample in a study of human T cells and chemical hapten exposure. TCRdb re-called the RACE reads through MiXCR, storing one row per CDR3 protein. Here the sample spans about 360,000 distinct CDR3 sequences, 4.8% being singletons. Sample: whole blood, taken in connection with sensitization to the hapten diphenylcyclopropenone (DPC). The receptors stem from a woman in her fifties or sixties with alopecia areata. Some clones in this sample may be carry-over from other donors' samples. The CDR3 runs from the conserved cysteine through the conserved F or W. The D gene is left open where the match is weak. The listing skips clone size in some rows; elsewhere it reads once, few, many or a size class.

j_call	d_call	clone_size	v_call	cdr3_aa	cdr3_nt
TRBJ1-2	-	many	TRBV20-1	CSAPRTGDGYTF	TGCAGTGCTCCCCGGACGGGCGATGGCTACACCTTC
TRBJ1-5	TRBD1	many	TRBV19	CASRPNGQGGQPQHF	TGTGCCAGTAGGCCGAACGGACAGGGCGGTCAGCCCCAGCATTTT
TRBJ2-3	-	many	TRBV7-9	CASSPQSTDTQYF	TGTGCCAGCAGCCCCCAAAGCACAGATACGCAGTATTTT
TRBJ2-3	-	many	TRBV27	CASSPTAAPSTDTQYF	TGTGCCAGCAGTCCAACAGCGGCCCCTAGCACAGATACGCAGTATTTT
TRBJ2-1	-	few	TRBV19	CASRAGRGPYNEQFF	TGTGCCAGTAGAGCCGGTAGAGGTCCCTACAATGAGCAGTTCTTC
TRBJ1-5	-	-	TRBV20-1	CSARETKGVGNQPQHF	TGCAGTGCTAGAGAGACCAAAGGGGTCGGCAATCAGCCCCAGCATTTT
TRBJ1-1	-	many	TRBV29-1	CSVSGTEAFF	TGCAGCGTTTCGGGGACTGAAGCTTTCTTT
TRBJ2-7	-	few	TRBV10-3	CAISPGDSYEQYF	TGTGCCATCAGTCCCGGGGACTCCTACGAGCAGTACTTC
TRBJ2-5	-	few	TRBV5-4	CASSPGEQETQYF	TGTGCCAGCAGCCCCGGGGAACAAGAGACCCAGTACTTC
TRBJ2-2	-	many	TRBV7-2	CASRPQVADTGELFF	TGTGCCAGCAGGCCTCAAGTAGCGGACACCGGGGAGCTGTTTTTT
TRBJ2-7	TRBD1	many	TRBV9	CASSGTGGHLEQYF	TGTGCCAGCAGCGGGACAGGGGGGCACTTGGAGCAGTACTTC
TRBJ1-5	-	many	TRBV12-3/TRBV12-4	CASSLLGNQPQHF	TGTGCCAGCAGCCTTCTGGGCAATCAGCCCCAGCATTTT
TRBJ2-3	-	many	TRBV6-5	CASSYASSTDTQYF	TGTGCCAGCAGTTACGCGTCCTCCACAGATACGCAGTATTTT
TRBJ2-1	-	few	TRBV9	CASSVGGAGREQFF	TGTGCCAGCAGCGTTGGCGGGGCGGGACGTGAGCAGTTCTTC
TRBJ2-3	TRBD2	few	TRBV3-1	CASSQTGLGSDTQYF	TGTGCCAGCAGCCAAACGGGACTAGGATCTGATACGCAGTATTTT
TRBJ1-4	-	few	TRBV7-2	CASSLDPVGVGEKLFF	TGTGCCAGCAGCTTAGATCCCGTAGGGGTGGGTGAAAAACTGTTTTTT
TRBJ2-7	-	-	TRBV1	CTSSQDFSGQNYEQYF	TGCACCAGCAGCCAAGATTTTTCAGGTCAAAACTACGAGCAGTACTTC
TRBJ1-5	TRBD1	many	TRBV20-1	CSGTGTGGSNQPQHF	TGCAGTGGCACCGGGACAGGGGGAAGCAATCAGCCCCAGCATTTT
TRBJ2-4	TRBD2	many	TRBV29-1	CSVGGGLAKNIQYF	TGCAGCGTTGGGGGGGGTTTAGCCAAAAACATTCAGTACTTC
TRBJ2-5	TRBD2	many	TRBV3-1	CASSHARASGRIQETQYF	TGTGCCAGCAGCCACGCAAGAGCTAGCGGGAGGATACAAGAGACCCAGTACTTC
TRBJ2-5	-	many	TRBV7-7	CASSPRHGQETQYF	TGTGCCAGCAGCCCACGACACGGGCAAGAGACCCAGTACTTC